The 7 T cell receptor beta chains below all came from one sample that was sequenced in a study of OX40 agonist ivuxolimab in advanced cancers. Repertoires were generated with immunoSEQ multiplex PCR, while TCRdb's copy carries only in-frame clones and drops some. The repertoire holds about 70,000 clones, about 91% seen once, with approximately 10% in the top ten. The material sequenced was CD4+ or CD8+ T cells sorted from blood, taken in a trial of the OX40 agonist ivuxolimab. These TCRs come from an adult with an advanced solid tumor such as melanoma, head and neck, liver or kidney cancer.

The CDR3 DNA follows: TGTGCCAGCAGCGCCTCAACAGGGTTGGGGTATGGCTACACCTTC. It codes for CASSASTGLGYGYTF. The chain employs TRBV9 and TRBJ1-2; D may be TRBD1 (6 bases). V dropped 3 bases and J dropped 5 bases, with 17 bases sitting between them. CDR1 is SGDLS and CDR2 is YYNGEE in the germline V gene. The CDR3 loop spans 15 amino acids.

This chain joins TRBV5-1 and TRBJ1-1, with 8 bases fitting TRBD1. Germline V gene lookup returns CDR1 SGHRS and CDR2 YFSETQ. After removal of 5 bases from V and 10 bases from J, the junction contained 13 bases not matched to a gene. The CDR3 contains 14 residues. The CDR3 loop reads CASSFRGRGEGAFF. Here the CDR3 DNA reads TGCGCCAGCAGTTTCAGGGGGCGCGGGGAGGGAGCTTTCTTT. Full variable domain (remainder filled in from reference TRBV5-1 and TRBJ1-1): KAGVTQTPRYLIKTRGQQVTLSCSPISGHRSVSWYQQTPGQGLQFLFEYFSETQRNKGNFPGRFSGRQFSNSRSEMNVSTLELGDSALYLCASSFRGRGEGAFFGQGTRLTVV.

The chain is built from TRBV6-1 and TRBJ2-7; no firm D call. V shed 2 bases and J shed 5 bases, with 16 bases lying between them. The CDR3 loop spans 15 amino acids. Germline assignment: CDR1 MNHNS and CDR2 SASEGT. The CDR3 protein is CASSERFGSSNEQYF. The CDR3 DNA reads TGTGCCAGCAGTGAAAGGTTCGGTAGCAGCAACGAGCAGTACTTC.

V is TRBV7-9 and J is TRBJ1-2, with TRBD1 identical over 7 bases. The CDR3 loop spans 14 amino acids. Germline V CDR1 and CDR2: SEHNR, FQNEAQ (reference sequence). V was clipped by 5 bases and J by 7 bases; unmatched bases: 10. The CDR3 DNA sequence: TGTGCCAGCAGCCGCGAGCGGGACAGCGGTGGCTACACCTTC. It is translated as CASSRERDSGGYTF.

This chain links TRBV19 with TRBJ2-2; a possible D gene is TRBD1 (7 bases). Germline V CDR1 and CDR2: LNHDA, SQIVND (reference sequence). V shed 6 bases and J shed 7 bases, with 15 bases lying between them. The CDR3 has 14 residues. CDR3 sequence (DNA): TGTGCCAGTAGGCGGGACAGCCAAAGCGGGGAGCTGTTTTTT. Its translation: CASRRDSQSGELFF.

This chain joins TRBV7-3 and TRBJ2-7; 8 positions match TRBD2. The length of the CDR3 is 15 residues. CDR1 is SGHTA, CDR2 FQGTGA, per germline. V was clipped by 1 base and J by 2 bases; unmatched bases: 4. CDR3 nucleotides: TGTGCCAGCAGCTTAAGGCTAGCGGGTCCCTACGAGCAGTACTTC. Protein product: CASSLRLAGPYEQYF. Looking up the rest from reference TRBV7-3 and TRBJ2-7 gives the full variable domain: GAGVSQTPSNKVTEKGKYVELRCDPISGHTALYWYRQSLGQGPEFLIYFQGTGAADDSGLPNDRFFAVRPEGSVSTLKIQRTERGDSAVYLCASSLRLAGPYEQYFGPGTRLTVT.

The chain uses TRBV6-6 and TRBJ2-7; 7 nucleotides match TRBD1. CDR3 length: 14 amino acids. CDR1 and CDR2 (germline): MNHNY, SVGAGI (reference sequence). The junction had 3 bases not matched to a gene; V was cut back by 2 bases and J by 2 bases. The CDR3 nucleotides are TGTGCCAGCAGTTACAAAGGGGGCCCCTACGAGCAGTACTTC. Translated, it gives CASSYKGGPYEQYF.